This TCR beta chain was identified in a study of Siglec-9 on CD8 T cells in melanoma (dated by TCRdb to the late 2010s). Background for the entire study: In this study, researchers looked at how Siglec-9 is expressed on CD8+ T cells and what Siglec-9 does to regulate T cells within the melanoma tumor microenvironment. Study-wide findings and limitations: Siglec-9 was reported to mark and regulate an effector memory CD8+ T-cell subset that appeared to accumulate within melanoma tumors.

A remark on this clone: It lacks a known antigen. No clone much larger than this one lies a single base away; base qualities are absent.

Library prep was done by the immunoSEQ multiplex PCR assay. In its TCRdb copy, this immuneACCESS table keeps in-frame sequences only and misses some clones. Where compared with another copy, unresolved V genes explain less than half of these, and the others have no known cause. Recorded for this sample are around 39,000 clones; roughly 84% of them occurred a single time. Of the sample, around 1.8% is held by the ten largest clones. The CDR3 goes from the cysteine to the phenylalanine over 13 residues. Of all the DNA, just the CDR3 is kept, 39 bases in frame from base 1. From the germline V gene (reference sequence), CDR1 is GTSNPN and CDR2 is SVGIG. Trimming at the junction amounts to 2 bases on V and 1 base on J, and the germline ends lie 8 bases apart.

This receptor was taken from a human donor in good health. The V gene is TRBV30 and the J gene is TRBJ1-1; no D gene can be assigned with confidence. Material for sequencing was Siglec-9- CD8+ T cells sorted from blood. The cell subset or site label here, explained by the study, means: CD8 T cells lacking Siglec-9. The CDR3 reads as follows: CAWSPDGNTEAFF. The bases are TGTGCCTGGAGTCCAGACGGGAACACTGAAGCTTTCTTT.